This T cell receptor beta chain was identified during a study of identical twins (dated by TCRdb to between 2015 and 2016). Context from the whole study: To test whether fetal clonotypes persist, the study used deep sequencing on TCR alpha and beta repertoires from monozygotic twins, unrelated adults of various ages, and cord blood. To rule out contamination, replicate twin experiments were performed at different times with different library preparation protocols.

Notes on this clonotype: Its antigen remains unidentified. Base qualities are not provided; no much larger clone lies one nucleotide away.

The investigation overall reported the following: Because the same donors could not be followed over many years, conclusions were based on cross-sectional statistical analysis. Compared with coincidental sharing between unrelated individuals, an excess of low generation-probability sequences was observed among out-of-frame TCR alpha sequences shared between twins. Recombination models systematically underestimated out-of-frame TCR alpha sharing in monozygotic twins but agreed with sharing between unrelated individuals. In beta out-of-frame sequences, excess twin sharing was weaker, because having fewer shared sequences lowered the signal-to-noise ratio. Fewer insertions were carried by abundant cord blood beta clonotypes; a weaker similar trend was observed in young adult naive repertoires, while no such trend was observed in memory repertoires. Invariant T cells such as MAIT and iNKT could partly confound zero-insertion analyses, though diverse VJ usage argued against this for most clonotypes.

The CDR3 runs 14 residues from the cysteine to the phenylalanine. Only the CDR3 part of the read is kept: 42 bases, read in frame from the first base. The germline V end is reduced by 6 bases and the J end by 4 bases; junction bases left unmatched: 8. Via the germline V gene (reference sequence), CDR1 is DFQATT and CDR2 SNEGSKA. Every donor in the study was a healthy Caucasian. The twin cohort consisted of three pairs of female monozygotic twins, all aged roughly 18 to 30 years. The RNA used for TCR libraries was isolated from peripheral blood mononuclear cells. Library creation used 5' RACE. For sequencing, an Illumina HiSeq 2000 was employed. A universal primer binding site was introduced by template switching, and a unique molecular identifier was present in the final cDNA, enabling accurate counting of TCR cDNA molecules. Specific primers in the conserved constant-segment region were used to synthesize first-strand cDNA for the TCR alpha and beta chains. Each cDNA library was double barcoded, with a SMART-Mk sample barcode plus Illumina barcodes, to control for contamination. TruSeq adapter sequences and Illumina sample barcodes were added in two successive PCR steps. Sequencing of the TCR alpha and beta cDNA libraries was done on the Illumina HiSeq platform using custom primers. As for the authors' bioinformatics: MiGEC processed the raw reads to extract unique molecular identifiers, while MiXCR was used to determine the CDR3 positions. Recombination models were inferred per individual with the repgenHMM and IGoR tools using an EM algorithm. Shared clonotype analysis was performed with the tcR package in R, normalizing sharing by the product of cloneset sizes. Out-of-frame nonproductive sequences were analyzed to study raw recombination free of thymic and clonal selection effects. The raw public reads went through TCRdb reprocessing: fastp at Q25, MiXCR clone calling, in-frame beta chains kept. For every CDR3 protein sequence, its rows merge into one entry that carries the most common genes and DNA. TCRdb's processing, not the authors' own work, is the source of the V and J calls. The sample table holds some 690,000 distinct CDR3 sequences, of which roughly 20% were seen once. More than 4% of the sample goes to the ten largest clones.

The same sample was also studied in work on T cells expressing NK-cell markers. Looking at the second paper: Eight donors provided sorted CD3+CD56+NKG2C+, CD3+CD56+NKG2C- and CD3+CD56-NKG2C+ T-cell subsets, whose TCR beta-chain repertoires were profiled. Among the eight sequenced donors, only one was HCMV-seronegative, while the other seven were HCMV-seropositive. In several experiments an anti-gammadeltaTCR antibody was added to restrict sorting to alphabetaTCR-expressing T cells. In over five donors, the dominant CD3+CD56+NKG2C+ clonotypes were among the top 10 CD8+ clonotypes and accounted for about 1.0-7.5% of CD8+ T cells. Those dominant clonotypes were again the most abundant among CD3+CD56-NKG2C+ cells in several donors, at roughly 28.3-60.1%. It remained unclear whether the expanded NKG2C-expressing T cell clones were specific for HCMV antigens. All eight donors whose samples were sequenced were randomly selected healthy volunteers, three of them men and five women. HCMV serostatus was determined by detecting HCMV-specific IgG in serum with a commercial ELISA kit. For about six donors, unsorted PBMC were also used to sequence bulk peripheral blood T-cell repertoires. Reads were demultiplexed and grouped by UMI with MIGEC, and clonotypes were assembled and quantified with MiTCR. To exclude erroneous sequences, only TCR cDNA sequences supported by at least two reads were retained. The tcR package was used for downstream repertoire analysis, and clonotypes were matched across fractions by CDR3 nucleotide sequence plus V segment. VDJmatch was used to annotate antigen specificity against VDJdb, with one amino acid substitution in CDR3 permitted.

The receptor's source is a woman aged 18-29 years in good health. The sequenced material came from PBMCs. Here the chain combines TRBV20-1 and TRBJ2-1; 8 bases in between match TRBD1. The DNA is as follows: TGCAGTGCCGAGGGACAGGCAGGTTACAATGAGCAGTTCTTC. Its product reads: CSAEGQAGYNEQFF.